This entry describes one TCR beta chain. Its target is unknown. Sequencing used immunoSEQ multiplex PCR; TCRdb keeps in-frame clones, though not all of them. The profile covers more than 75,000 clones, with around nine tenths appearing a single time and 6.9% taken by the ten largest. Both about-4-week and about-12-week second-dose recipients were combined. This specimen belongs to a study of T cell responses to AZD1222 COVID-19 vaccine. Findings of the study overall: Spike-wide coverage was observed for vaccine-associated CD4 TCRs, with dominant responses at 160-218 and 743-854. Close to half of all spike-specific TCRs reportedly target regions of the variants that are unmutated. Among the donors, most were white British and more were female, and clonal diversity was possibly underestimated.

The sequencing used peripheral blood, collected 28 days after the second AZD1222 dose. The sequence was obtained from an adult who received the AZD1222 COVID-19 vaccine.

The CDR3 DNA sequence: TGCGCCAGCAGTCGGACCACGGGAAACACCATATATTTT. Protein sequence: CASSRTTGNTIYF. The rearrangement uses TRBV10-1 and TRBJ1-3; D is unresolved. Germline V gives CDR1 WNHNN, CDR2 SYGVQD (reference sequence). CDR3 length: 13 residues. V dropped 5 bases and J dropped 4 bases, with 9 bases sitting between them.